This T cell receptor (beta chain) was obtained from a study of T cell responses to AZD1222 COVID-19 vaccine. The data were produced by immunoSEQ multiplex PCR, yet TCRdb's version contains in-frame clones alone and is incomplete. Among 150,000 or so clones listed, about 92% were seen once. Study findings and constraints: No day 14 peak samples; only post-peak repertoires were characterized. Mostly white British, mostly female donors; authors suggested clonal diversity may be underestimated. Close to half of all spike-specific TCRs reportedly target regions of the variants that are unmutated. Spike-spanning, vaccine-associated CD4 TCRs were dominant at 160-218 and 743-854.

CDR1 is LGHDT and CDR2 is YNNKEL in the germline V gene (reference sequence). With 6 bases removed from V and 0 bases from J, the gap between germline ends came to 12 bases. This CDR3 contains 16 residues. The table lists this clone with a count of one. Its antigen remains unknown. This chain joins TRBV3-1 (or the pseudogene TRBV3-2) and TRBJ1-6; no clear D. This clonotype originated in an adult who received the AZD1222 COVID-19 vaccine. The sample here was peripheral blood, taken 28 days after the second AZD1222 dose. CDR3 DNA sequence: TGTGCCAGCAGACCTACTCACAGCTCCTATAATTCACCCCTCCACTTT. Translated: CASRPTHSSYNSPLHF.